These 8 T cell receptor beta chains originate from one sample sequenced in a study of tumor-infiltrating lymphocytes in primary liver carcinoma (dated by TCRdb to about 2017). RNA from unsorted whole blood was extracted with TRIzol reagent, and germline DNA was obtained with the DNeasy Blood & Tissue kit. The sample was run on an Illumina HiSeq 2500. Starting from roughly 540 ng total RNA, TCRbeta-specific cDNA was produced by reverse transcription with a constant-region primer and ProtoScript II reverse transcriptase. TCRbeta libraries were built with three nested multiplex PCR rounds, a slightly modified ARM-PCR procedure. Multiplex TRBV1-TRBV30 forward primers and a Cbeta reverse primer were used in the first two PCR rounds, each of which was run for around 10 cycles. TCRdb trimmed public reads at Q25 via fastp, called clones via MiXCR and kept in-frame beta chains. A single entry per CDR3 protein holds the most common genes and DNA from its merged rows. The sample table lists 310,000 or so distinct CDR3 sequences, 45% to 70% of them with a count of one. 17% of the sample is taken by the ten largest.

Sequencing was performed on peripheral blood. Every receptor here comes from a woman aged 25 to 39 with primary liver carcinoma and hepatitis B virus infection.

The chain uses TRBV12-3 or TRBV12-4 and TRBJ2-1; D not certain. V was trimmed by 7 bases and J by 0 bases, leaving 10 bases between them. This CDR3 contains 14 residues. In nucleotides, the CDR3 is TGTGCCAGCAATTTGGTAAGCTCCTACAATGAGCAGTTCTTC. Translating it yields CASNLVSSYNEQFF.

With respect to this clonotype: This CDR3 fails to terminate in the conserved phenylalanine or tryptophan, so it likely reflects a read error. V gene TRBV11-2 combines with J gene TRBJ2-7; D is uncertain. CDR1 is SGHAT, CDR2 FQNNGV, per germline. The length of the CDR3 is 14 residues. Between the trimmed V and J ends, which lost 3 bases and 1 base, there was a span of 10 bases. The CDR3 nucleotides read TGTGCCAGCAGCTTGGATCGCCAGTCCTACGAGCAGTACTTA. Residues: CASSLDRQSYEQYL.

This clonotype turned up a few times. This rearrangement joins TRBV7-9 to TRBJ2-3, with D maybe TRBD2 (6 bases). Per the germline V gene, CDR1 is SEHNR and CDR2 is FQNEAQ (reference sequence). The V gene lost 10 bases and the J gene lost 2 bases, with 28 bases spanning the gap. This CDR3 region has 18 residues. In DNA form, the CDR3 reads TGTGCCAACAAGGTCGGGCCCGTGGCGGGACCCGCCACAGATACGCAGTATTTT. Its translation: CANKVGPVAGPATDTQYF.

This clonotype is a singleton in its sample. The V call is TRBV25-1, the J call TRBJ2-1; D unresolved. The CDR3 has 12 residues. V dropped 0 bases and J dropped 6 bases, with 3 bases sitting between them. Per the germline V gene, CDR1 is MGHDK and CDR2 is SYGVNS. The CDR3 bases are TGTGCCAGCAGTGAATATTCCAATGAGCAGTTCTTC. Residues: CASSEYSNEQFF.

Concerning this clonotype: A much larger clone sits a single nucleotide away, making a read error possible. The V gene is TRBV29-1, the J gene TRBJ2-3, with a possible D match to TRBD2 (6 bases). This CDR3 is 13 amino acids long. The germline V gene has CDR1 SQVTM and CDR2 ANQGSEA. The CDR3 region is CSAGRDSTDMQYF. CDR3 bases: TGCAGCGCCGGGCGGGATAGCACAGATATGCAGTATTTT.

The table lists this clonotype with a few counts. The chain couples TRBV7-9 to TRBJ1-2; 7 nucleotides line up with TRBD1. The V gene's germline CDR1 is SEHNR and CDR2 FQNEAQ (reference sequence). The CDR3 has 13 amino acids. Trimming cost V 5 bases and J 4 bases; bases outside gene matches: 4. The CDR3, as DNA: TGTGCCAGCAGCCGGACAGGCGGCTATGGCTACACCTTC. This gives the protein CASSRTGGYGYTF.

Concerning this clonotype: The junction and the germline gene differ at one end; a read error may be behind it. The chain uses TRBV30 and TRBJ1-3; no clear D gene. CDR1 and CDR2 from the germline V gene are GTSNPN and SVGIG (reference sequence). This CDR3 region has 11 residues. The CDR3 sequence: CAWTVGDTIYF. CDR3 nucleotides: TGTGCCTGGACAGTTGGAGACACTATATATTTT.

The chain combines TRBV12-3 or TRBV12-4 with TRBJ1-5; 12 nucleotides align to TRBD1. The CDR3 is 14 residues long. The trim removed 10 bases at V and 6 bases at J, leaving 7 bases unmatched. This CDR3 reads CANSGTGGIQPQHF. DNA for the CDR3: TGTGCCAACAGCGGGACAGGGGGCATTCAGCCCCAGCATTTT.